Described below is a single T cell receptor beta chain sequence and its context. The data stem from a study of blood T cell repertoires in COVID-19. At the level of the study: Collection of acute and convalescent COVID-19 samples took place in the United States, Italy and Spain. In each case, the material was cDNA or gDNA derived from T cells, B-cell-depleted T cells, or PBMCs.

The data were produced by immunoSEQ multiplex PCR, yet TCRdb's version contains in-frame clones alone and is incomplete. The sample lists some 400,000 clones, around 90% occurring once. The germline gives CDR1 SQVTM, CDR2 ANQGSEA. This CDR3 is 11 amino acids long. V dropped 4 bases and J dropped 6 bases, with 9 bases sitting between them. The receptor's source is a human donor in a cohort sampled during active COVID-19. The chain is built from TRBV29-1 and TRBJ1-2; D uncertain. Sequences were obtained from peripheral blood. The CDR3 DNA reads TGCAGCGTTGGCGGGGAGGATGGCTACACCTTC. It encodes CSVGGEDGYTF.